This TCR beta chain comes out of a study of T cells in Graves' hyperthyroidism and ophthalmopathy. The study's findings and limits: The model foresaw ophthalmopathy a median roughly 6.5 months prior to onset.

About 9.4 ml fresh peripheral blood yielded the PBMCs. This clonotype was observed a handful of times. Its antigen is still unknown. This may come from a read error, since a much larger clone is one base off. Using RNA transcripts as the source, TCR beta CDR3 regions were amplified. Researchers ran a first-round RT-PCR on the TCR CDR3 using the HTBI primer set. TCRdb used MiXCR to reprocess the multiplex PCR reads, holding one entry per CDR3 protein. The sample lists some 300,000 distinct CDR3 sequences; about an eighth were seen once. The germline V and J ends were trimmed by 4 bases and 1 base, with 10 bases remaining between them. Germline V gene lookup returns CDR1 MNHGY and CDR2 SVAAGI. The CDR3 is 14 residues long.

This chain uses TRBV6-9 with TRBJ1-1, with D perhaps TRBD1 (5 bases). This clonotype was obtained from a woman under 40 with Graves' hyperthyroidism that later progressed to Graves' ophthalmopathy. The sample was blood. The CDR3 DNA is TGTGCCAGCAGTTGGGGACGGCGGAACACTGAAGCTTTCTTT. It translates to CASSWGRRNTEAFF.